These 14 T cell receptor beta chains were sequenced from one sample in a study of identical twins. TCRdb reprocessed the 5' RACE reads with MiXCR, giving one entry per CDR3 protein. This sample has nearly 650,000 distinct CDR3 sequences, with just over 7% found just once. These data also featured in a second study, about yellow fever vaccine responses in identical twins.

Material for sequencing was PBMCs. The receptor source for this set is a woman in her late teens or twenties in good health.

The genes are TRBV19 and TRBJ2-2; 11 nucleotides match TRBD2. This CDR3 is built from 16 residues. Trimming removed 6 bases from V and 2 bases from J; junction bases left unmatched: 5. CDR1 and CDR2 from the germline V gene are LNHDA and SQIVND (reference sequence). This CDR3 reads CASRGGTSGNTGELFF. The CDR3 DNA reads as TGTGCCAGTAGGGGCGGGACTAGCGGCAACACCGGGGAGCTGTTTTTT.

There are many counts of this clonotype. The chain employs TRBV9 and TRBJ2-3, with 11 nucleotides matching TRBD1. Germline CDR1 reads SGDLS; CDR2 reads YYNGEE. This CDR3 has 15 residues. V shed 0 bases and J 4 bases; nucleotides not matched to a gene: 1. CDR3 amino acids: CASSVGTGGADTQYF. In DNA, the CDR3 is TGTGCCAGCAGCGTAGGGACAGGGGGCGCAGATACGCAGTATTTT.

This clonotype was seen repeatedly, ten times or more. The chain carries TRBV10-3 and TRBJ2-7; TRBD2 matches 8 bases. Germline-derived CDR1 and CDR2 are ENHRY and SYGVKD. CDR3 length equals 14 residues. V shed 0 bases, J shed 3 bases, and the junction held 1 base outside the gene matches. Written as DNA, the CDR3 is TGTGCCATCAGTGAGTCCGGGGGGGTCTACGAGCAGTACGTC. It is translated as CAISESGGVYEQYV.

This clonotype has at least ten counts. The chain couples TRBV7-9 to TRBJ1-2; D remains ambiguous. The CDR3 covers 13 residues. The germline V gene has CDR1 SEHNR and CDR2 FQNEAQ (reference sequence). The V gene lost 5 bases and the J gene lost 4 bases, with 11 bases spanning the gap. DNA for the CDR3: TGTGCCAGCAGCCCAAAGACCCCCTATGGCTACACCTTC. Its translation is CASSPKTPYGYTF.

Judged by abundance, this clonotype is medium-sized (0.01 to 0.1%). The CDR3 DNA reads as TGTGCCAGCAGCTTAGGCGCAAGTAACTATGGCTACACCTTC. Translated: CASSLGASNYGYTF. The J gene is TRBJ1-2, the V gene TRBV11-2; D gene uncertain. CDR3 length equals 14 residues. Germline V lookup: CDR1 SGHAT, CDR2 FQNNGV. Trimming pared 1 base from V and 1 base from J, leaving 7 bases between.

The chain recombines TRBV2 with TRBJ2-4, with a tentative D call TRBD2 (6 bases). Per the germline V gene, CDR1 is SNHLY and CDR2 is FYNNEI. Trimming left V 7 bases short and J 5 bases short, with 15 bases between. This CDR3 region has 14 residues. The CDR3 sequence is CASTTPGLENIQYF. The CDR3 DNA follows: TGTGCCAGCACTACTCCGGGACTCGAAAACATTCAGTACTTC.

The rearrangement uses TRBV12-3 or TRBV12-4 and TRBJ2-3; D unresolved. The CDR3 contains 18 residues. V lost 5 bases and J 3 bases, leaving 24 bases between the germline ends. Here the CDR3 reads CASSHGYSRHQYTDTQYF. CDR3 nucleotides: TGTGCCAGCAGTCACGGATATTCTAGACACCAATATACAGATACGCAGTATTTT.

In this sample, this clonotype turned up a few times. The CDR3 nucleotides are TGTGCCAGCAGTGAACCCCTACCTTTGGCGGGGGGGTACAATGAGCAGTTCTTC. Residues: CASSEPLPLAGGYNEQFF. The rearrangement uses TRBV25-1 and TRBJ2-1; 9 nucleotides align to TRBD2. This CDR3 is 18 amino acids long. V lost 2 bases and J lost 4; bases outside the gene matches: 12. The V gene's germline CDR1 is MGHDK and CDR2 SYGVNS.

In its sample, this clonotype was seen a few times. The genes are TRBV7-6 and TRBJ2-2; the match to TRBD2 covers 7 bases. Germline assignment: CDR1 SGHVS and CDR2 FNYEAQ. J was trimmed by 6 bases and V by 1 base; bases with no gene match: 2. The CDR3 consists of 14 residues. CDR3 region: CASSLGSGAGELFF. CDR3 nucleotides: TGTGCCAGCAGCTTAGGCAGCGGGGCCGGGGAGCTGTTTTTT.

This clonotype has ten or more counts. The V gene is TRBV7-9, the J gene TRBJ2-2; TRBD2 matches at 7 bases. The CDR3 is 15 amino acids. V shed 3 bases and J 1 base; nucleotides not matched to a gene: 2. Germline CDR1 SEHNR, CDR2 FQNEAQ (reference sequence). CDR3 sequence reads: CASSLASGNTGELFF. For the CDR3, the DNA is TGTGCCAGCAGCTTGGCTAGCGGGAACACCGGGGAGCTGTTTTTT.

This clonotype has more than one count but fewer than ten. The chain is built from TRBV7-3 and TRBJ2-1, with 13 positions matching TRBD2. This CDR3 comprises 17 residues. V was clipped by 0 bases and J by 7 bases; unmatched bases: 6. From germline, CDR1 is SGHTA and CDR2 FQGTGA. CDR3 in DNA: TGTGCCAGCAGCTTAACCGGACTAGCGGGAGTGAGTAATGAGCAGTTCTTC. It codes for CASSLTGLAGVSNEQFF.

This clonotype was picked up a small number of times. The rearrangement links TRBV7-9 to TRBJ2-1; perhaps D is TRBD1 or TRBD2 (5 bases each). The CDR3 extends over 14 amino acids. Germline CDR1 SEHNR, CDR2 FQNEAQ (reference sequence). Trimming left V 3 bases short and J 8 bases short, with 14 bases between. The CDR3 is CASSLRTLGDEQFF. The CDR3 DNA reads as TGTGCCAGCAGCTTGAGGACATTGGGGGATGAGCAGTTCTTC.

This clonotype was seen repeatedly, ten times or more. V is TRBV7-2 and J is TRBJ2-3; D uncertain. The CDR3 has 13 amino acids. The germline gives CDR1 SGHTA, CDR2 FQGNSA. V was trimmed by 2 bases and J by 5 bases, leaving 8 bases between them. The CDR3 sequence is CASSLSRLDTQYF. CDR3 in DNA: TGTGCCAGCAGCTTATCGAGACTAGATACGCAGTATTTT. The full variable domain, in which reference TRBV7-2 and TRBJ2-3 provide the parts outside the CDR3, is GAGVSQSPSNKVTEKGKDVELRCDPISGHTALYWYRQSLGQGLEFLIYFQGNSAPDKSGLPSDRFSAERTGGSVSTLTIQRTQQEDSAVYLCASSLSRLDTQYFGPGTRLTVL.

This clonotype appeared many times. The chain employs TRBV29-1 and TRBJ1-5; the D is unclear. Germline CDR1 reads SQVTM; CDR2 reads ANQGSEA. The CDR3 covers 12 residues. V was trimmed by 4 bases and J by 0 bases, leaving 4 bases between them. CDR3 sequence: CSVASSNQPQHF. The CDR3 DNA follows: TGCAGCGTTGCTAGTAGCAATCAGCCCCAGCATTTT.